This T cell receptor beta chain came from a study of blood T cell repertoires in COVID-19. Study overall: There were acute and convalescent COVID-19 samples, and they came from the United States, Italy and Spain. Sample material is recorded as cDNA or gDNA derived from T cells, B-cell-depleted T cells, or PBMCs.

The CDR3 has 15 residues. Germline CDR1 and CDR2: MDHEN and SYDVKM. V lost 7 bases and J lost 2; bases outside the gene matches: 6. Original processing methods: From reference gene primer amplification, estimates of nucleated cell counts were derived. The protocol was immunoSEQ multiplex PCR, while the TCRdb copy is restricted to in-frame clones and leaves out a portion. D and trimming were read from the DNA, whereas the V and J calls and clone size are those reported in that table. The data contain roughly 80,000 clones, around 81% of them singletons. The chain combines TRBV28 with TRBJ2-7, with 12 bases aligning to TRBD2. Input material: peripheral blood. The sequence was collected from a man older than 75 with acute or convalescent COVID-19. DNA for the CDR3: TGTGCCAGCACCCCCCTAGCGGGAGGGACCTACGAGCAGTACTTC. Translation gives CASTPLAGGTYEQYF.